This is a list of T cell receptor beta chains from one sample in a study of siplizumab effects on memory and regulatory T cells. The data were produced by immunoSEQ multiplex PCR, yet TCRdb's version contains in-frame clones alone and is incomplete. This sample carries around 100,000 clones, around 94% of them seen once, and the ten largest clones take 0.3%. The sample was non-Treg CD4+ T cells sorted from blood. These receptors were taken from a human donor in good health. Both conserved end residues are part of each CDR3. Each record gives: V gene, J gene, clone size, CDR3 protein. Expanded clones get a size class; other rows say once, few or many, or leave the size out.

v_gene: TRBV19
j_gene: TRBJ2-1
abundance: -
CDR3aa: CASSIGRGSTYNEQFF

v_gene: TRBV29-1
j_gene: TRBJ1-2
abundance: -
CDR3aa: CSAGQGANYGYTF

v_gene: TRBV16
j_gene: TRBJ1-3
abundance: -
CDR3aa: CASSQGTTGNTIYF

v_gene: TRBV5-1
j_gene: TRBJ2-7
abundance: -
CDR3aa: CASSLGQNYEQYF

v_gene: TRBV9
j_gene: TRBJ1-2
abundance: -
CDR3aa: CASGSGTGDYTF

v_gene: TRBV15
j_gene: TRBJ1-1
abundance: once
CDR3aa: CATSRDKGQGVIEAFF

v_gene: TRBV4-1
j_gene: TRBJ2-4
abundance: -
CDR3aa: CASSKAGTGMDIQYF

v_gene: TRBV5-6
j_gene: TRBJ1-4
abundance: -
CDR3aa: CASTSAQGVSEKLFF

v_gene: TRBV10-3
j_gene: TRBJ1-2
abundance: -
CDR3aa: CAISDGENYGYTF

v_gene: TRBV19
j_gene: TRBJ1-2
abundance: -
CDR3aa: CASRNSFYGYTF

v_gene: TRBV10-3
j_gene: TRBJ2-4
abundance: once
CDR3aa: CAISESQPKNIQYF

v_gene: TRBV18
j_gene: TRBJ1-2
abundance: few
CDR3aa: CASSLSTGTLEGYTF

v_gene: TRBV7-2
j_gene: TRBJ2-1
abundance: -
CDR3aa: CASSLSGGAEQFF

v_gene: TRBV18
j_gene: TRBJ1-4
abundance: -
CDR3aa: CASSPRFELSNEKLFF

v_gene: TRBV9
j_gene: TRBJ1-2
abundance: -
CDR3aa: CASSVTGGSVGYGYTF

v_gene: TRBV5-1
j_gene: TRBJ2-7
abundance: -
CDR3aa: CASSLIGQSSYEQYF

v_gene: TRBV7-8
j_gene: TRBJ1-5
abundance: -
CDR3aa: CASSLQAHNQPQHF

v_gene: TRBV18
j_gene: TRBJ2-5
abundance: -
CDR3aa: CASSPLAGAGEETQYF

v_gene: TRBV19
j_gene: TRBJ2-3
abundance: once
CDR3aa: CASSRTGGTDTQYF

v_gene: TRBV27
j_gene: TRBJ1-2
abundance: -
CDR3aa: CASSFSGGLAGYTF

v_gene: TRBV7-2
j_gene: TRBJ2-7
abundance: -
CDR3aa: CASSPRQGKDEQYF

v_gene: TRBV5-1
j_gene: TRBJ2-1
abundance: -
CDR3aa: CASSLVPEYEQFF

v_gene: TRBV11-2
j_gene: TRBJ1-2
abundance: -
CDR3aa: CASSFRDRGGYGYTF

v_gene: TRBV28
j_gene: TRBJ1-4
abundance: -
CDR3aa: CATKRGSSNEKLFF

v_gene: TRBV2
j_gene: TRBJ2-1
abundance: -
CDR3aa: CASSGAPSGGKQFF

v_gene: TRBV7-2
j_gene: TRBJ2-2
abundance: -
CDR3aa: CASSLAQGANAGELFF

v_gene: TRBV9
j_gene: TRBJ2-1
abundance: -
CDR3aa: CASSGGHSARVEQFF

v_gene: TRBV5-4
j_gene: TRBJ2-7
abundance: -
CDR3aa: CASNLQGAHGQYF

v_gene: TRBV29-1
j_gene: TRBJ2-3
abundance: -
CDR3aa: CSVDLGTDTQYF

v_gene: TRBV7-2
j_gene: TRBJ2-1
abundance: -
CDR3aa: CASSSDGEVNEQFF

v_gene: TRBV20-1
j_gene: TRBJ2-7
abundance: -
CDR3aa: CSAGMTSEQYF

v_gene: TRBV11-2
j_gene: TRBJ2-7
abundance: -
CDR3aa: CASSIERVRGEQYF

v_gene: TRBV7-9
j_gene: TRBJ1-1
abundance: -
CDR3aa: CASSVTGTANTEAFF

v_gene: TRBV19
j_gene: TRBJ2-2
abundance: -
CDR3aa: CASRAEANTGELFF

v_gene: TRBV7-2
j_gene: TRBJ1-2
abundance: -
CDR3aa: CASSLGMTGGADGYTF

v_gene: TRBV27
j_gene: TRBJ2-1
abundance: -
CDR3aa: CASSLVRPAGYNEQFF

v_gene: TRBV20-1
j_gene: TRBJ2-5
abundance: -
CDR3aa: CSASPQETQYF

v_gene: TRBV11-2
j_gene: TRBJ1-5
abundance: -
CDR3aa: CASSFDSNQPQHF

v_gene: TRBV6-6
j_gene: TRBJ2-7
abundance: -
CDR3aa: CASSYGRTNYEQYF

v_gene: TRBV9
j_gene: TRBJ1-4
abundance: once
CDR3aa: CASSAQGAPNEKLFF

v_gene: TRBV29-1
j_gene: TRBJ1-1
abundance: -
CDR3aa: CSVDVAGQGTEAFF

v_gene: TRBV30
j_gene: TRBJ2-3
abundance: -
CDR3aa: CAWSVTIDTQYF